This TCR beta chain was captured by sequencing in a study of T cells in women clearing cervical HPV infection. Study summary: Controls were women whose single incident HPV16 infection cleared within 12 months without precancer or cancer. Case blood drawn at lesion detection; control blood after infection cleared.

Comment on this clone: Its antigen remains unidentified. The read ends 3 residues shy of where the CDR3 ends; the end is completed using the germline J gene.

Study-wide results and caveats: Each sample's T-cell count was unknown, possibly confounding richness.

Data came from immunoSEQ multiplex PCR; TCRdb stores just in-frame clones and leaves some out. Across 49,000 or so clones, the top ten clones capture less than 40% of the sample. Each participant carried one incident cervical HPV16 infection only. Germline V gives CDR1 DFQATT, CDR2 SNEGSKA (reference sequence). The CDR3 length is 13 residues. V was trimmed by 6 bases and J by 0 bases, leaving 12 bases between them. This clonotype was sampled from a woman aged 18 to 69 with a cervical HPV16 infection that either progressed to CIN3+ or cleared (not recorded which). The chain uses TRBV20-1 and TRBJ2-7; D possibly corresponds to TRBD1 (5 bases). Material: blood buffy coat. The chain's CDR3 is CSAKNRNSYEQYF. The covered CDR3 bases are TGCAGTGCAAAGAACAGGAACTCCTACGAG.